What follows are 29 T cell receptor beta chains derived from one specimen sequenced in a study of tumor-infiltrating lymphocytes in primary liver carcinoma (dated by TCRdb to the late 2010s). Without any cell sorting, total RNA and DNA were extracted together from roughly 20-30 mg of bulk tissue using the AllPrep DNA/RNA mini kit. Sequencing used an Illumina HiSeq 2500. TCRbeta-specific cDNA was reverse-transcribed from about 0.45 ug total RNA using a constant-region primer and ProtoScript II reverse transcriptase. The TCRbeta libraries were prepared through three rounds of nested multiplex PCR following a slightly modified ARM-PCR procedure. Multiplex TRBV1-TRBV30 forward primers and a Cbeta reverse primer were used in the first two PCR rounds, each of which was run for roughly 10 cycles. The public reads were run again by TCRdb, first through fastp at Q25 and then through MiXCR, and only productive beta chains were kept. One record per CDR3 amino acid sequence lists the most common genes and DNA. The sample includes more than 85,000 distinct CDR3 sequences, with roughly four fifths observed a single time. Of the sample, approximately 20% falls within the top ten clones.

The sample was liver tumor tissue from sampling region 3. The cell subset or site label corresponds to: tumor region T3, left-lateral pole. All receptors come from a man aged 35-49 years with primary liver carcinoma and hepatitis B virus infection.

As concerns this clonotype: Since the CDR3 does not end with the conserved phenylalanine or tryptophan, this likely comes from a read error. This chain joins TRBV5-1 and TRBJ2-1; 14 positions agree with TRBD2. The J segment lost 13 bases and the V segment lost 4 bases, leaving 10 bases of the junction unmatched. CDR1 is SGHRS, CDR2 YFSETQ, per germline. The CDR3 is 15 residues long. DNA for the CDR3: TGCGCCAGCAGCCAGGGACTAGCGGGAGTAAGTGAACAGTTCTTA. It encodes CASSQGLAGVSEQFL.

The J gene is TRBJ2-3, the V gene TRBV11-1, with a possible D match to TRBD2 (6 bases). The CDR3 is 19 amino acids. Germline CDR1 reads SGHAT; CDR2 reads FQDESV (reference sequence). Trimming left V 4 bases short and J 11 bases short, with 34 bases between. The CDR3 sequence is CASSSGGGSVEACTYMQYF. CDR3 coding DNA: TGTGCCAGCAGCTCTGGGGGAGGCTCTGTTGAAGCCTGCACATATATGCAGTATTTT.

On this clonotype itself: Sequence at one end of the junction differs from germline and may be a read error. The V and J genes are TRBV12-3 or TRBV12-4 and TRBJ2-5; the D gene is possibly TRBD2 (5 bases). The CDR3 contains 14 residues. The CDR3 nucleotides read TGTGCCAGCAGTTTAGGAACCACCTCTCGGACTCAGTGCTTC. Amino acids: CASSLGTTSRTQCF.

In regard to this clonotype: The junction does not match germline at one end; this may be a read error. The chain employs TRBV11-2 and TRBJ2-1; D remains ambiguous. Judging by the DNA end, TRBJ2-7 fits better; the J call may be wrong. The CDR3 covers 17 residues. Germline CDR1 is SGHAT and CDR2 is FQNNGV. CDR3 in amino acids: CTSSPRGSGIIYNEQYF. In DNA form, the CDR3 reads TGTACCAGCAGCCCCCGCGGTAGTGGGATTATCTACAATGAGCAGTACTTC.

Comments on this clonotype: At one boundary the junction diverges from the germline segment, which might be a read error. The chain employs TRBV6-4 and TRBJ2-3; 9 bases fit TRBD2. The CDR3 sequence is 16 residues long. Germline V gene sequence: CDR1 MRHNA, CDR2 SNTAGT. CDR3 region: CASSDSQSGRTDTLYF. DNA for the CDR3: TGTGCCAGCAGTGACTCACAGAGCGGGAGGACAGATACGCTGTATTTT.

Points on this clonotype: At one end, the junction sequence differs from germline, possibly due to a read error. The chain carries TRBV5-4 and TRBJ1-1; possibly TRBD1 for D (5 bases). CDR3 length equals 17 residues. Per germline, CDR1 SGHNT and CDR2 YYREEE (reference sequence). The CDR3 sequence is CASSWGVSGRLNIEAFF. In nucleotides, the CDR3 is TGTGCCAGCAGCTGGGGAGTATCGGGACGCCTGAACATTGAAGCTTTCTTT.

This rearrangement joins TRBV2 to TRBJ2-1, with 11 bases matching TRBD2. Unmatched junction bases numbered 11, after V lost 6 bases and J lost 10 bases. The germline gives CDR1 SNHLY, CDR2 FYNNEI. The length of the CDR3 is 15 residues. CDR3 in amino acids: CASSPEGTSGSEQFF. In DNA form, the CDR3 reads TGTGCCAGCAGCCCCGAAGGGACTAGCGGTTCCGAGCAGTTCTTC. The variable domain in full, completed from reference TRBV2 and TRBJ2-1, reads EPEVTQTPSHQVTQMGQEVILRCVPISNHLYFYWYRQILGQKVEFLVSFYNNEISEKSEIFDDQFSVERPDGSNFTLKIRSTKLEDSAMYFCASSPEGTSGSEQFFGPGTRLTVL.

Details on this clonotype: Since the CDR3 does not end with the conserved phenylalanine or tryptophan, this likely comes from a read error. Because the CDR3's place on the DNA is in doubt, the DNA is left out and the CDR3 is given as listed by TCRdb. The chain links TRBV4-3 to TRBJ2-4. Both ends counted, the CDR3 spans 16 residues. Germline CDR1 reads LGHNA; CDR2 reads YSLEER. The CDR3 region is CASSHDGSLAKNIKYL.

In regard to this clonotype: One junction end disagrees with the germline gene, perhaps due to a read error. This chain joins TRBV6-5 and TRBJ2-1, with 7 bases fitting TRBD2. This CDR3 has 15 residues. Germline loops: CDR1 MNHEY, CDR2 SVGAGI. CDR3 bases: TGTGCCAGCAGTTGGAGCGGGACCCTAGACTATGAGCAATTCTTC. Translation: CASSWSGTLDYEQFF.

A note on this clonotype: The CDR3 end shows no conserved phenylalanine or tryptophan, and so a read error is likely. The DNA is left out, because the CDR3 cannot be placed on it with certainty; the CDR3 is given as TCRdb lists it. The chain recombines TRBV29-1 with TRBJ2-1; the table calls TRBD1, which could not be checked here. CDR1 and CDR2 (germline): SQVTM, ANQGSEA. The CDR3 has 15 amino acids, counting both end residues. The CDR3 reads CSVEFGTGGFYEEFI.

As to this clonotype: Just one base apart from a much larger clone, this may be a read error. Written as DNA, the CDR3 is TGTGCCAACAGCTTTAGCGGGAGAGGCAATGAGCAGTTCTTC. This translates into CANSFSGRGNEQFF. The V and J genes are TRBV2 and TRBJ2-1; 9 bases align to TRBD2. CDR3 length: 14 residues. V was pared by 10 bases and J by 6 bases, with 10 bases of the junction left unmatched. Germline values: CDR1 SNHLY, CDR2 FYNNEI.

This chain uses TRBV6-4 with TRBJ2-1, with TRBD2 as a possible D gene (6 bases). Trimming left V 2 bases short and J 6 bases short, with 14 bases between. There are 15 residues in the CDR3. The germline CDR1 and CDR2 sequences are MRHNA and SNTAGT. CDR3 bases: TGTGCCAGCAGTGACGAGACTAACGGGAGCAATGAGCAGTTCTTC. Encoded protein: CASSDETNGSNEQFF.

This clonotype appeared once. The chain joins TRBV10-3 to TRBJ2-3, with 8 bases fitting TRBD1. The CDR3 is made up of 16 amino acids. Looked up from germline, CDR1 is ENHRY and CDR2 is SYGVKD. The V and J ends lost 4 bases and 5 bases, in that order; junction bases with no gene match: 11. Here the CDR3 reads CAISVWTPGGLDTQYF. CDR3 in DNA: TGTGCCATCAGTGTTTGGACCCCAGGGGGCCTAGATACGCAGTATTTT.

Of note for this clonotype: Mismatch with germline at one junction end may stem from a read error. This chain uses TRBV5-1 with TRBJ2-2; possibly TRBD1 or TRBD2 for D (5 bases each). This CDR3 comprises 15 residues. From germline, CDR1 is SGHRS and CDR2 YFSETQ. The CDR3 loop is CASSWGTLNTGELYF. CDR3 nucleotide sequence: TGCGCCAGCAGCTGGGGGACGTTGAACACCGGGGAGCTGTATTTT.

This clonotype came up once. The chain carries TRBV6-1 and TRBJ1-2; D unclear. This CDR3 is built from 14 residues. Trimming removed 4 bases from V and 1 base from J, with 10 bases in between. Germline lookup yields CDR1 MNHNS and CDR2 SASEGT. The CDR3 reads CASSVIQDNYGYTF. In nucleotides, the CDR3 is TGTGCCAGCAGTGTAATTCAGGATAACTATGGCTACACCTTC.

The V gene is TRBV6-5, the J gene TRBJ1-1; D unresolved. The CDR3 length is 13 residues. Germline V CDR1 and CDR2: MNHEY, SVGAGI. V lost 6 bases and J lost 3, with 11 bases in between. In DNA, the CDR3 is TGTGCCAGCAGAACGGAGGAGGACACTGAAGCTTTCTTT. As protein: CASRTEEDTEAFF.

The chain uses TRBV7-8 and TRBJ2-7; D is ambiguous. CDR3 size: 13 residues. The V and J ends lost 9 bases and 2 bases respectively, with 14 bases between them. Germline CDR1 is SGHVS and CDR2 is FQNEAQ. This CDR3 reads CASSFTCAYEQYF. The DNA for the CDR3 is TGTGCCAGTAGTTTTACTTGTGCCTACGAGCAGTACTTC.

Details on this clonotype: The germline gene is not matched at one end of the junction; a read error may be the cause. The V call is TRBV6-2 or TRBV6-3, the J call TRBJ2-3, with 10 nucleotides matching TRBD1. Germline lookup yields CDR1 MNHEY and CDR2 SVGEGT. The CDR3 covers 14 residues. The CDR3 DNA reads TGTGCCAGCAGTTACAGACAGGGGGCAGATATGCAGTATTTT. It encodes CASSYRQGADMQYF.

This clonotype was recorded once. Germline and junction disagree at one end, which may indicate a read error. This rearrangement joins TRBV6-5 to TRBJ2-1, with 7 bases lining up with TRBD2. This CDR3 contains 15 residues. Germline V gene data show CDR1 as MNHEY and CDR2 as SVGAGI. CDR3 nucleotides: TGTGCTAGCAATTGGAGCGGGACCCTAGACAATGAGCAGTTCTTC. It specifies CASNWSGTLDNEQFF.

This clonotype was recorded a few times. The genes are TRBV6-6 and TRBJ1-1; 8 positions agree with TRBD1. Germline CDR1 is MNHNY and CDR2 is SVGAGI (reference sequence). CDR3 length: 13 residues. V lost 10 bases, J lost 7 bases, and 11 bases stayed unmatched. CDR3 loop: CANSTGGAIEAFF. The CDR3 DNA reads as TGTGCCAACAGCACAGGGGGGGCTATTGAAGCTTTCTTT.

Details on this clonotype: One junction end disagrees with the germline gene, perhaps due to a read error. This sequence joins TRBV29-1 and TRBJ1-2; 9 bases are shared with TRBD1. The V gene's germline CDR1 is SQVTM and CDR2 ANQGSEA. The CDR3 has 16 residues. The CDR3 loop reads CSVEKDQGDRVYGYAF. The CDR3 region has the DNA TGCAGCGTTGAAAAAGATCAAGGGGACAGGGTCTATGGCTACGCCTTC.

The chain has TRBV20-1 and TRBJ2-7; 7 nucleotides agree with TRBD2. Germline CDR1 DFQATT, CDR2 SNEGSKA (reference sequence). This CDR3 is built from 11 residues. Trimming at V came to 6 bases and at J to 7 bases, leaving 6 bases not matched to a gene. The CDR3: CSARDYSEQYF. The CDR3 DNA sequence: TGCAGTGCCCGGGACTACTCTGAGCAGTACTTC.

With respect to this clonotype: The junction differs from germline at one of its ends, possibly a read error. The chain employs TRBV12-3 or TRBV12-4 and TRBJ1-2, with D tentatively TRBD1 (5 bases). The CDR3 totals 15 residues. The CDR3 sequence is CASSRSAGGRDGYTF. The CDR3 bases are TGCGCCAGCAGCCGATCCGCCGGGGGGAGAGATGGCTACACCTTC.

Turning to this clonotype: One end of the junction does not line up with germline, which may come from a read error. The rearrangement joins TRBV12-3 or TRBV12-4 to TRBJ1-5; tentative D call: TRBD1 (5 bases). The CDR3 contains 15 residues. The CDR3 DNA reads TGTGCCAGCAGGTCGGGGACCGCTAGCAATCGGCCCCAGCATTTT. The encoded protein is CASRSGTASNRPQHF.

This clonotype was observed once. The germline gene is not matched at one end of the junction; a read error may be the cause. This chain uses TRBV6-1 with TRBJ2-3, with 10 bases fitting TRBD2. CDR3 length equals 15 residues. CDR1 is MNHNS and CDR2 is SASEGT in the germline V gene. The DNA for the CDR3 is TGTGCCAGCAGTAGCGGGAGGGCTTGCACAGGTACGCAGTTTTTT. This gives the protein CASSSGRACTGTQFF.

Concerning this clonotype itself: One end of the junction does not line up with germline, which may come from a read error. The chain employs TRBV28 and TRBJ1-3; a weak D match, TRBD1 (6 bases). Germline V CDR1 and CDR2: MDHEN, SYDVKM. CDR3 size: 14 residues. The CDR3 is CAISLQGSGNTIYF. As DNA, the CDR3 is TGTGCCATCAGTTTACAGGGCTCTGGAAACACCATATATTTT.

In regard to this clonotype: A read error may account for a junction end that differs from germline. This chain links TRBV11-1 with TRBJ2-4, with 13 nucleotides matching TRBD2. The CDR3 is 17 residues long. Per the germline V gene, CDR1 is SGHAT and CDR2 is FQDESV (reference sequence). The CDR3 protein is CATSFPGTSGTQNIQYF. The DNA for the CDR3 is TGTGCCACCAGTTTTCCCGGGACTAGCGGGACCCAAAACATTCAGTACTTT.

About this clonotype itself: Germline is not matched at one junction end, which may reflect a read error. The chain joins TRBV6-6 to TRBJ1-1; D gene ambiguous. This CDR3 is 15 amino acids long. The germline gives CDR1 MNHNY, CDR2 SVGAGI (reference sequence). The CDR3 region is CASIGMAEGNTEAFF. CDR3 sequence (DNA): TGTGCCAGCATCGGAATGGCAGAGGGCAACACTGAAGCATTCTTT.

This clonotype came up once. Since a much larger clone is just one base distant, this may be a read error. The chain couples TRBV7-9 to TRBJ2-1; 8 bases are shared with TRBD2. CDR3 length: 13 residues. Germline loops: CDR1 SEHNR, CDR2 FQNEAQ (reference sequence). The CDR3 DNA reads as TGTGCCAGCAGTACGGGAGGGAGGAATGAGCAGTTATTC. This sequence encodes CASSTGGRNEQLF.